The table lists the clone carrying this TCR beta chain with a few counts. Antigen: not known. This CDR3 has 15 residues. The V segment lost 4 bases and the J segment 2 bases; nucleotides outside the gene matches: 4. Germline V gives CDR1 KGHDR, CDR2 SFDVKD. Sequencing followed a ViraFEST assay step that expanded antigen-specific CD4+ T cells with viral peptide pools. Cells that had been cultured for 10 days were the source of isolated CD4+ T cells. Sometime from March through December 2020, the person acquired a SARS-CoV-2 infection that PCR confirmed. The source of the sample is a study of vaccination effects on CD4 cells after COVID-19. Study context: Vaccine administered to participants consisted of two doses of either BNT162b2 or mRNA-1273. Convalescent patients (n = two) were sampled 16 days and one week prevaccination. General study findings and limits: Marked clonal contraction was seen in infection- and vaccine-induced clones late after vaccination.

This table comes from immunoSEQ multiplex PCR, and its TCRdb copy is limited to in-frame clones, with some not included. The table lists under 35,000 clones, under 80% of them singletons. The receptor was isolated from a human donor who had a prior SARS-CoV-2 infection. This material consisted of CD4+ T cells from PBMCs cultured with a peptide pool, taken before COVID-19 vaccination. The chain is built from TRBV24-1 and TRBJ1-2, with 9 bases fitting TRBD1. As DNA, the CDR3 is TGTGCCACCAGTGACACCGGGACAGGGAACTATGGCTACACCTTC. Translated: CATSDTGTGNYGYTF.